A selection of T cell receptor beta chains follows, all from one sample in a study of regulatory T cells in long-lasting Graves disease. MiXCR was run by TCRdb on the multiplex PCR reads, yielding one entry per CDR3 protein. Of 350,000 to 500,000 distinct CDR3 sequences in the sample, 12% to 15% are singletons; the top ten hold approximately 19%. The data also belong to a second study, concerning T cells in Graves' hyperthyroidism and ophthalmopathy.

Specimen: peripheral blood mononuclear cells (PBMCs), collected at new diagnosis, from a patient treated with antithyroid drugs. The receptors originated from a woman aged 45-59 years with Graves disease. CDR3s include the opening cysteine and the closing phenylalanine or tryptophan. A D gene is named only where the DNA matches it firmly. Clone size is stated in some rows and not others, as once, few, many or a class when expanded.

-,-,13,TRBJ2-2,TRBV12-3/TRBV12-4,TGTGCCAGCAGTTTGGGGGATATCGGGGAGCTGTTTTTT,CASSLGDIGELFF
many,-,13,TRBJ2-7,TRBV30,TGTGCCTGGAGTCGATTAGTCCCCTACGAGCAGTACTTC,CAWSRLVPYEQYF
few,-,15,TRBJ1-2,TRBV5-1,TGCGCCAGCAGCCCCGGCCGGGTGGCTGGCTATGGCTACACCTTC,CASSPGRVAGYGYTF
many,-,14,TRBJ2-1,TRBV7-8,TGTGCCAGCAATCAAGCGAATTTCTACAATGAGCAGTTCTTC,CASNQANFYNEQFF
few,-,9,TRBJ2-7,TRBV2,TGTGCCAGCGGGCAAGAGCAGTACTTC,CASGQEQYF
once,-,17,TRBJ2-7,TRBV4-1,TGCGCCAGCAGCCAAGATACGGTGGGCACAGGGACTTACGAGCAGTACTTC,CASSQDTVGTGTYEQYF
many,-,13,TRBJ2-5,TRBV25-1,TGTGCCAGCCAGATAGAGGGTACAAAGACCCAGTACTTC,CASQIEGTKTQYF
-,-,15,TRBJ2-1,TRBV20-1,TGCAGTGCAGCTACGGGTCTGAGCTCCTACAATGAGCAGTTCTTC,CSAATGLSSYNEQFF
many,-,14,TRBJ2-1,TRBV3-1,TGTGCCAGCAGCCACGGAGGGCTCTACAATGAGCAGTTCTTC,CASSHGGLYNEQFF
few,TRBD2,17,TRBJ2-2,TRBV19,TGTGCCAGTAGTATAGTGGCTAGCGGGAGTTTCACCGGGGAGCTGTTTTTT,CASSIVASGSFTGELFF
many,-,14,TRBJ2-5,TRBV5-1,TGTGCCAGCAGCTTAGAGGGAAGTCGTGAGACCCAGTACTTC,CASSLEGSRETQYF
many,-,13,TRBJ2-2,TRBV20-1,TGCAGTGCCGCGACCCCGGGGACCGGGGAGCTGTTTTTT,CSAATPGTGELFF
few,TRBD1,15,TRBJ1-1,TRBV5-1,TGCGCCAGCAGCTTACAGGGGCCACCGAACACTGAAGCTTTCTTT,CASSLQGPPNTEAFF
many,-,12,TRBJ2-1,TRBV28,TGTGCCAGCAGTTGGGGGCAGGGAAAGCAGTTCTTC,CASSWGQGKQFF
many,-,15,TRBJ2-5,TRBV7-3,TGTGCCAGCAGTCCTCATGGGGGAGACCAAGAGACCCAGTACTTC,CASSPHGGDQETQYF
many,TRBD2,13,TRBJ2-1,TRBV30,TGTGCCTGGACGGGGACTAGCAGTAATGAGCAGTTCTTC,CAWTGTSSNEQFF
many,-,16,TRBJ2-1,TRBV24-1,TGTGCCACCAGTGGCTCATCCAACCCGAACTACAATGAGCAGTTCTTC,CATSGSSNPNYNEQFF
few,TRBD2,15,TRBJ2-7,TRBV29-1,TGCAGCGTTGGGGCGACTAGCGGACCAACATGCGAGCAGTACTTC,CSVGATSGPTCEQYF
many,TRBD1,16,TRBJ1-2,TRBV20-1,TGCAGTGCTACGACCCCCTCCTTGGACAGGGTCTATGGCTACACCTTC,CSATTPSLDRVYGYTF
few,TRBD2,18,TRBJ2-1,TRBV15,TGTGCCACCAGCAGAGGCGCCGTACTAGCGGGGGGATACAATGAGCAGTTCTTC,CATSRGAVLAGGYNEQFF
-,-,15,TRBJ2-1,TRBV3-1,TGTGCCAGCAGCCAAGTGGTAGTGGCCTACAATGAGCAGTTCTTC,CASSQVVVAYNEQFF
-,-,12,TRBJ2-2,TRBV11-2,TGTGCCAGCAGCTTAGACGAGTGGGAGCTGTTTTTT,CASSLDEWELFF
many,TRBD2,16,TRBJ2-1,TRBV2,TGTGCCAGCAGTGAAGCCACTAGCGGGAGGTACAATGAGCAGTTCTTC,CASSEATSGRYNEQFF
many,-,15,TRBJ1-4,TRBV5-1,TGCGCCAGCAGCGAGAGGACGGCCGAGGAAAGAAAACTGTTTTTT,CASSERTAEERKLFF
many,-,13,TRBJ2-7,TRBV29-1,TGCAGCGTTGTTTACGGGAGTACCTACGAGCAGTACTTC,CSVVYGSTYEQYF
few,-,14,TRBJ1-4,TRBV7-3,TGTGCCAGCAGCTTAATCCAGGGAGGAGAAAAACTGTTTTTT,CASSLIQGGEKLFF
few,-,18,TRBJ2-1,TRBV4-1,TGCGCCAGCAGCCAAGTGAGGGGAGGGGGCGCCTCCTCCAATGAGCAGTTCTTC,CASSQVRGGGASSNEQFF
many,TRBD2,18,TRBJ2-3,TRBV2,TGTGCCAGCAGTGAAGCGCTTCTTGGCGGGAGGGTGAGAGATACGCAGTATTTT,CASSEALLGGRVRDTQYF
-,-,14,TRBJ1-5,TRBV28,TGTGCCAGCAGTTTCCTACAGGGCATTCAGCCCCAGCATTTT,CASSFLQGIQPQHF
many,TRBD1,16,TRBJ1-5,TRBV7-9,TGTGCCAGCACCGAATACCGACAGGGGGCCGGGCAGCCCCAGCATTTT,CASTEYRQGAGQPQHF
many,TRBD2,15,TRBJ2-3,TRBV28,TGTGCCAGCAGCTCCCCGGCGGGGGGAACAGATACGCAGTATTTT,CASSSPAGGTDTQYF
many,-,15,TRBJ2-1,TRBV28,TGTGCCAGCAGCCGTCAGGCGGATTCCTACAATGAGCAGTTCTTC,CASSRQADSYNEQFF
many,-,14,TRBJ1-5,TRBV28,TGTGCCAGCAGGCCCGGGACGGCTCTCCAGCCCCAGCATTTT,CASRPGTALQPQHF
many,-,17,TRBJ2-1,TRBV2,TGTGCCAGCAGTGACGGGGGGCAGGGGTACCTACAGAATGAGCAGTTCTTC,CASSDGGQGYLQNEQFF
few,TRBD2,16,TRBJ2-3,TRBV10-1,TGCGCCAGCAGCGATGGACTAGCGTCAAGCACAGATACGCAGTATTTT,CASSDGLASSTDTQYF
many,-,13,TRBJ2-5,TRBV20-1,TGCAGTGCTAGAGATCGGGGGTGGGAGACCCAGTACTTC,CSARDRGWETQYF
-,-,13,TRBJ2-5,TRBV7-7,TGTGCCAGCAGCTTATCTAGCGCCGAGACCCAGTACTTC,CASSLSSAETQYF
few,-,12,TRBJ1-2,TRBV25-1,TGTGCCAGCAGGGACGCTAACTATGGCTACACCTTC,CASRDANYGYTF
many,-,14,TRBJ2-1,TRBV2,TGTGCCAGCAGTGTTCTAGTAGGTGGCAATGAGCAGTTCTTC,CASSVLVGGNEQFF
many,TRBD2,16,TRBJ2-5,TRBV3-1,TGTGCCAGCAGCCAAGGAACTAGCGGGAGGGGAGAGACCCAGTACTTC,CASSQGTSGRGETQYF
-,TRBD2,15,TRBJ2-7,TRBV5-1,TGCGCCAGCAGCTTGATGAGCGGGAGCCAGTACGAGCAGTACTTC,CASSLMSGSQYEQYF
-,-,15,TRBJ1-5,TRBV14,TGTGCCAGCAGCCAAGAGGCAATGTCCAATCAGCCCCAGCATTTT,CASSQEAMSNQPQHF
many,TRBD2,16,TRBJ2-1,TRBV24-1,TGTGCCACCAGTGATTTCCCCCGGACTAGTCCTAATGAGCAGTTCTTC,CATSDFPRTSPNEQFF
many,-,11,TRBJ2-7,TRBV6-5,TGTGCCAGCAGTTCTTATTCGATGCAGTACTTC,CASSSYSMQYF
few,-,13,TRBJ2-7,TRBV7-6,TGTGCCAGCAGCTCCCAGGACTACTACGAGCAGTACTTC,CASSSQDYYEQYF
many,TRBD2,14,TRBJ2-1,TRBV14,TGTGCCAGCAGCCAAGTCGGGACTAGCCGGCGGCAGTTCTTC,CASSQVGTSRRQFF
few,TRBD2,16,TRBJ2-3,TRBV7-9,TGTGCCAGCAGCTCCAGGAGCGGGAAGAGCACAGATACGCAGTATTTT,CASSSRSGKSTDTQYF
many,-,14,TRBJ2-1,TRBV3-1,TGTGCCAGCAGCCAAGATCGCAGGGATAATGAGCAGTTCTTC,CASSQDRRDNEQFF
many,TRBD1,15,TRBJ2-7,TRBV6-5,TGTGCCAGCAGTTCCGGGACAGATGCCTTCTACGAGCAGTACTTC,CASSSGTDAFYEQYF
many,-,14,TRBJ2-5,TRBV13,TGTGCCAGCAGCATCAAGCCAAGCCAAGAGACCCAGTACTTC,CASSIKPSQETQYF
many,-,14,TRBJ2-3,TRBV5-1,TGCGCCAGCAGCTTCGGGGGAGTCACAGATACGCAGTATTTT,CASSFGGVTDTQYF
many,-,15,TRBJ2-1,TRBV5-1,TGCGCCAGCAGCTTGGTACCAGGCGGGTTCGATGAGCAGTTCTTC,CASSLVPGGFDEQFF